The rows below give T cell receptor beta chains drawn from one sample of a study of blood T cell repertoires in COVID-19. Profiled with immunoSEQ multiplex PCR; TCRdb holds only in-frame clones, not every one. Here the sample spans more than 300,000 clones, roughly nine tenths being singletons. The specimen sequenced was PBMCs or T cells enriched from blood (not recorded which). These receptors all stem from a woman aged 30 to 39 who had recovered from COVID-19. CDR3s include the opening cysteine and the closing phenylalanine or tryptophan. D genes are given only for firm matches. Size is stated for part of the rows, as once, few or many counts, or as a class when the clone is expanded.

TGTGCCAGCAGCCTGGGGGACAGGGGATGTTGGGACACTGAAGCTTTCTTT,CASSLGDRGCWDTEAFF,few,TRBD1,17,TRBV7-6,TRBJ1-1
TGTGCCAGCTCATCGGGACAGCGCGGCTATGGCTACACCTTC,CASSSGQRGYGYTF,NA,TRBD1,14,TRBV18,TRBJ1-2
TGTGCCAGCAGTTACCCTGCGACAGGGCATGGCTACACCTTC,CASSYPATGHGYTF,NA,TRBD1,14,TRBV6-2/TRBV6-3,TRBJ1-2
TGTGCCAGCAGCTTACAGGGGGCGCAAAATGAAGCTTTCTTT,CASSLQGAQNEAFF,NA,TRBD1,14,TRBV7-9,TRBJ1-1
TGCGCCAGCAGCCCTGACGCGGACAGGAATCAGCCCCAGCATTTT,CASSPDADRNQPQHF,NA,TRBD1,15,TRBV4-1,TRBJ1-5
TGTGCCAGCAGCTTAATCGGTACGAACACCGGGGAGCTGTTTTTT,CASSLIGTNTGELFF,NA,NA,15,TRBV11-2,TRBJ2-2
TGTGCCATCAGTGCCCGGGGGGGGGACACTGAAGCTTTCTTT,CAISARGGDTEAFF,once,NA,14,TRBV10-3,TRBJ1-1
TGTGCCAGCTCAGCATTTGAGGGAGGGCCTGCGTTCGACGAGCAGTACTTC,CASSAFEGGPAFDEQYF,NA,TRBD2,17,TRBV18,TRBJ2-7
TGTGCCACCAGTGAGTCCCGCGAACGCGAGCAGTACTTC,CATSESREREQYF,few,NA,13,TRBV15,TRBJ2-7
TGTGCCAGCAGCACGGGACAGGGGGACGAGCAGTACTTC,CASSTGQGDEQYF,once,TRBD1,13,TRBV7-3,TRBJ2-7
TGTGCCAGCAGCTTAGAGTCTCCGCGGACTAGCGGGAGGAGGAATGAGCAGTTCTTC,CASSLESPRTSGRRNEQFF,once,TRBD2,19,TRBV11-2,TRBJ2-1
TGTGCCAGCAGCTCCCGGACTAGCGGGGAACTTCCCTACGAGCAGTACTTC,CASSSRTSGELPYEQYF,NA,TRBD2,17,TRBV5-4,TRBJ2-7
TGTGCCAGCAGCCAAGGAGCTAGTCGCCAAGAGACCCAGTACTTC,CASSQGASRQETQYF,NA,NA,15,TRBV3-1/TRBV3-2,TRBJ2-5
TGTGCCAGCAGCTCCGGGACAAGGGATGGCTACACCTTC,CASSSGTRDGYTF,NA,NA,13,TRBV28,TRBJ1-2
TGTGCCAGCAGTCCAAGAGGACAGGCGAACACTGAAGCTTTCTTT,CASSPRGQANTEAFF,NA,TRBD1,15,TRBV2,TRBJ1-1
TGTGCCAGCAGCCGGGGACAGGGTGGTGAAAAACTGTTTTTT,CASSRGQGGEKLFF,NA,TRBD1,14,TRBV7-2,TRBJ1-4
TGTGCCAGCAATTCGGCAGGGGCTTACACTGAAGCTTTCTTT,CASNSAGAYTEAFF,once,NA,14,TRBV27,TRBJ1-1
TGTGCCAGCAGACAGGAACAGGGGGCGGACACTGAAGCTTTCTTT,CASRQEQGADTEAFF,NA,TRBD1,15,TRBV4-2,TRBJ1-1
TGTGCCAGCAGTTACGGTCGAGGGATCAACTATGGCTACACCTTC,CASSYGRGINYGYTF,NA,NA,15,TRBV6-5,TRBJ1-2
TGTGCCAGCAGTTTAGACTACATCACCGGGGAGCTGTTTTTT,CASSLDYITGELFF,NA,NA,14,TRBV28,TRBJ2-2
TGTGCCAGCAGCGGTAGCGGCTCACAAGAGACCCAGTACTTC,CASSGSGSQETQYF,NA,NA,14,TRBV5-4,TRBJ2-5
TGCAGCGTCGGTGAGGGCGGCTATGGCTACACCTTC,CSVGEGGYGYTF,NA,NA,12,TRBV29-1,TRBJ1-2
TGTGCCAGCAGTCCATCGGAGGGAATTTGGGGTGGCTACACCTTC,CASSPSEGIWGGYTF,NA,NA,15,TRBV28,TRBJ1-2
TGTGCCAGCAGTTACTTCCGGGGTACGAACACCGGGGAGCTGTTTTTT,CASSYFRGTNTGELFF,NA,NA,16,TRBV6-5,TRBJ2-2
TGTGCCAGCAGTTCTACGCGAATCGGCTACGAGCAGTACTTC,CASSSTRIGYEQYF,NA,NA,14,TRBV25-1,TRBJ2-7
TGCGCCAGCAGCCAAGGCACAGGGGGACGGGGTCGAAACACTGAAGCTTTCTTT,CASSQGTGGRGRNTEAFF,once,TRBD1,18,TRBV4-1,TRBJ1-1
TGTGCCAGTGGGACTAGCGGAGGGACCGGGGAGCTGTTTTTT,CASGTSGGTGELFF,NA,TRBD2,14,TRBV2,TRBJ2-2
TGTGCCAGCAGCTTGGCCCCCGGGACAGGGCCCGGGGCCAACGTCCTGACTTTC,CASSLAPGTGPGANVLTF,NA,TRBD1,18,TRBV7-3,TRBJ2-6
TGTGCCAGCACTGCCGGGACTAGCGGAGATAGGGAGCAGTTCTTC,CASTAGTSGDREQFF,NA,TRBD2,15,TRBV27,TRBJ2-1
TGCGCCAGCATGACCGGACACCCCGGGGGTTCACCCCTCCACTTT,CASMTGHPGGSPLHF,NA,NA,15,TRBV5-1,TRBJ1-6
TGTGCCAGCTCACCACAAGGGGACAGGGGTTCACCCCTCCACTTT,CASSPQGDRGSPLHF,NA,TRBD1,15,TRBV18,TRBJ1-6